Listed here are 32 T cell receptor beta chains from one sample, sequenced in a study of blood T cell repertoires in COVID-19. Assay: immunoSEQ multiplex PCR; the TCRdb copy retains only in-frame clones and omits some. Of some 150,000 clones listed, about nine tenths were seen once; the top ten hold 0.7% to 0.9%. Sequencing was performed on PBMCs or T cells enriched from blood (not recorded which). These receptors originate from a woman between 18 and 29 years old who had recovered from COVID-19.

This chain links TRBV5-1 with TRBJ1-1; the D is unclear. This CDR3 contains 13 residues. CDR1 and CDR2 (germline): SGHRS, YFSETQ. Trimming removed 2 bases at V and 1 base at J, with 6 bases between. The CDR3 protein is CASSFQENTEAFF. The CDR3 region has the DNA TGCGCCAGCAGCTTTCAGGAGAACACTGAAGCTTTCTTT.

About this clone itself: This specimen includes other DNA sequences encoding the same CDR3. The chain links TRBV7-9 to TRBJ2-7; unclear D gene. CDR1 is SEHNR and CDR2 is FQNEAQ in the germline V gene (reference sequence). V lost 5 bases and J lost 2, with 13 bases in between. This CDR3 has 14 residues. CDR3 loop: CASSPRAGPYEQYF. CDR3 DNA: TGTGCCAGCAGCCCTCGCGCAGGCCCCTACGAGCAGTACTTC.

The CDR3 DNA reads as TGTGCCAGCAGCTTTAGCGGGAGGGCCGGTGGAGAGACCCAGTACTTC. Protein: CASSFSGRAGGETQYF. V and J are TRBV13 and TRBJ2-5; TRBD2 matches 11 bases. Germline CDR1 and CDR2: PRHDT and FYEKMQ (reference sequence). Trimming removed 3 bases from V and 4 bases from J; junction bases left unmatched: 7. The CDR3 covers 16 residues.

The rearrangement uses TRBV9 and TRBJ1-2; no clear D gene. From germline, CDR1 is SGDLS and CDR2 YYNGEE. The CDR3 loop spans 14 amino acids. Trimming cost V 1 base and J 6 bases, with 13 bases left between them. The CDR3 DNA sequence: TGTGCCAGCAGCGTACATGATCTGAGGGATGGCTACACCTTC. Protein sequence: CASSVHDLRDGYTF. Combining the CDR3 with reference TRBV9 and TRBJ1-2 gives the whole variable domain DSGVTQTPKHLITATGQRVTLRCSPRSGDLSVYWYQQSLDQGLQFLIQYYNGEERAKGNILERFSAQQFPDLHSELNLSSLELGDSALYFCASSVHDLRDGYTFGSGTRLTVV.

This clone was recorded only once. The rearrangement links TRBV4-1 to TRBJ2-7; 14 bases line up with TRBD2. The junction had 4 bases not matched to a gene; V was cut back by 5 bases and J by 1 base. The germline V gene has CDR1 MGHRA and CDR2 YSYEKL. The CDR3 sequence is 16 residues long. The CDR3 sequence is CASSIRTSGRSYEQYF. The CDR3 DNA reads TGCGCCAGCAGCATTAGGACTAGCGGGAGGTCCTACGAGCAGTACTTC.

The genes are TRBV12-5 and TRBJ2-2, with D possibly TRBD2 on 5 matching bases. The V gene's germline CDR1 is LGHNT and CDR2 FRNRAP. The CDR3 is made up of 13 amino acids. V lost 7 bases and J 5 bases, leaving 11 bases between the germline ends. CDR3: CASAPDWTGELFF. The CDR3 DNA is TGTGCTAGTGCCCCGGACTGGACCGGGGAGCTGTTTTTT.

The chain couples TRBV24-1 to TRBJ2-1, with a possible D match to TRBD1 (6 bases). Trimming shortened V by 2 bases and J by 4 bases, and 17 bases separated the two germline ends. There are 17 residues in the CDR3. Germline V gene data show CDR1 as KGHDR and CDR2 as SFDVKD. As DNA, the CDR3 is TGTGCCACCAGTGATTCCACAGGGCACGGGCCGTACAATGAGCAGTTCTTC. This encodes CATSDSTGHGPYNEQFF.

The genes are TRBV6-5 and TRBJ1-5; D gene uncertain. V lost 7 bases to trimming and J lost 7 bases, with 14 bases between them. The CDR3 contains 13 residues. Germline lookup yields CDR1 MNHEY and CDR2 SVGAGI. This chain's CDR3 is CASNLEVRQPQHF. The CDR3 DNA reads TGTGCCAGCAATCTCGAGGTTAGGCAGCCCCAGCATTTT.

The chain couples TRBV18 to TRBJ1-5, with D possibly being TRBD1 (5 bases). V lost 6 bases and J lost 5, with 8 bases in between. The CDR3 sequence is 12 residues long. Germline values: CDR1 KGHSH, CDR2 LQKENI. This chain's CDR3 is CASSAGDQPQHF. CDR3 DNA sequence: TGTGCCAGCTCGGCGGGGGATCAGCCCCAGCATTTT.

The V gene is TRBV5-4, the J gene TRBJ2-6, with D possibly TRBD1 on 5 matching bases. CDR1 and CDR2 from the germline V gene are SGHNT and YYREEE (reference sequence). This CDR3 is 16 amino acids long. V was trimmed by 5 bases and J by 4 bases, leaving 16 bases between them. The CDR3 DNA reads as TGTGCCAGCAGTCTTGAAGGGGATGTAGGGGCCAACGTCCTGACTTTC. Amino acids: CASSLEGDVGANVLTF.

Here the CDR3 reads CASNKLAGFPNYEQYF. CDR3 coding DNA: TGTGCCAGCAACAAACTAGCGGGCTTTCCAAACTACGAGCAGTACTTC. The genes are TRBV21-1 and TRBJ2-7; the table names TRBD2, a call not compared with the DNA. TRBV21-1 is assigned pseudogene status. This CDR3 has 16 amino acids.

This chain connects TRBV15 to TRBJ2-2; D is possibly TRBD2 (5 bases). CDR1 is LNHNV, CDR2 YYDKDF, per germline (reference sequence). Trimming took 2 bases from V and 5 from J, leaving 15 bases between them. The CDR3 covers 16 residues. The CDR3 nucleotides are TGTGCCACCAGCAGAATAGACCGTCCGGGGACCGGGGAGCTGTTTTTT. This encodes CATSRIDRPGTGELFF. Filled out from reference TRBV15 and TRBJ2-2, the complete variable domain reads DAMVIQNPRYQVTQFGKPVTLSCSQTLNHNVMYWYQQKSSQAPKLLFHYYDKDFNNEADTPDNFQSRRPNTSFCFLDIRSPGLGDTAMYLCATSRIDRPGTGELFFGEGSRLTVL.

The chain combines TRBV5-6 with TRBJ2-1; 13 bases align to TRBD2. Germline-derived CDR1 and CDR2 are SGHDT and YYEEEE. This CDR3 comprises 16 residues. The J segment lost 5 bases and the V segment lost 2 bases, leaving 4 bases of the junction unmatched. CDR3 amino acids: CASSFRTSGGNNEQFF. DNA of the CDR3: TGTGCCAGCAGCTTTCGGACTAGCGGGGGTAACAATGAGCAGTTCTTC.

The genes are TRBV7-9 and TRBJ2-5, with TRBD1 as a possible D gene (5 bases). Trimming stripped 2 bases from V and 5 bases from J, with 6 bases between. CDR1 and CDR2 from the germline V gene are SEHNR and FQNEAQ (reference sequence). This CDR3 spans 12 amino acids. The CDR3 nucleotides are TGTGCCAGCAGCTTATCAGGGGAGACCCAGTACTTC. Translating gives CASSLSGETQYF.

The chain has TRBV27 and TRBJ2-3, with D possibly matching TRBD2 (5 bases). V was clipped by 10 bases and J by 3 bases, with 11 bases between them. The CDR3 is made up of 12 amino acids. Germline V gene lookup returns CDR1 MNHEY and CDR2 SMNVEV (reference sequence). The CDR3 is CATGRGTDTQYF. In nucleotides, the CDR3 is TGTGCCACAGGTCGGGGTACAGATACGCAGTATTTT.

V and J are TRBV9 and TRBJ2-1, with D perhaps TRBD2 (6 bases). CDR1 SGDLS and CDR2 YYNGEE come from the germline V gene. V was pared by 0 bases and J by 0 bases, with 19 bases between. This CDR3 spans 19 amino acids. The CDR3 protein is CASSVASGPPYSSYNEQFF. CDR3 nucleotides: TGTGCCAGCAGCGTAGCCAGCGGGCCGCCCTATAGCTCCTACAATGAGCAGTTCTTC.

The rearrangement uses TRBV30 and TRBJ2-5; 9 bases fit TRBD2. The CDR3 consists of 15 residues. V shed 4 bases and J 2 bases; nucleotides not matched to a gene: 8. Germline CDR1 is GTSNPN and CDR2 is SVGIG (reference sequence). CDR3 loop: CAWTSGKGVQETQYF. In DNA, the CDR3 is TGTGCCTGGACTAGCGGGAAGGGGGTGCAAGAGACCCAGTACTTC.

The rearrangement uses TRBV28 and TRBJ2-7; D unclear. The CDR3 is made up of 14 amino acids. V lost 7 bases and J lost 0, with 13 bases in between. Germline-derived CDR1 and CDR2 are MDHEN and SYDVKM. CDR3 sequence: CASKESAVSYEQYF. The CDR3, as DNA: TGTGCCAGCAAGGAATCGGCGGTCTCCTACGAGCAGTACTTC.

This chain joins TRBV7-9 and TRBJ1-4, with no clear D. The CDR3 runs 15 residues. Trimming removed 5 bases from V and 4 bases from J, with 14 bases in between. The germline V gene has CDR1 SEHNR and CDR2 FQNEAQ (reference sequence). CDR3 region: CASSDPSGVNEKLFF. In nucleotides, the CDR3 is TGTGCCAGCAGCGACCCTTCCGGAGTTAATGAAAAACTGTTTTTT.

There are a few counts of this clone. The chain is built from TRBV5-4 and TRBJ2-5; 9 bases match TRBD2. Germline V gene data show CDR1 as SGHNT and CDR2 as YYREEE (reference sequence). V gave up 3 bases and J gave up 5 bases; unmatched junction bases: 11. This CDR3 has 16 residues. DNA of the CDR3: TGTGCCAGCAGCTCAGGTGGGGCTAGCGGGACGGAGACCCAGTACTTC. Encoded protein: CASSSGGASGTETQYF.

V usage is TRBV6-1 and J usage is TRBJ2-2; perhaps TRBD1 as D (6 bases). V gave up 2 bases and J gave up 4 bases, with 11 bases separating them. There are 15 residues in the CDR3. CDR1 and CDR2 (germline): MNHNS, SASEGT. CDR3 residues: CASSEFRGRTGELFF. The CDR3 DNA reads TGTGCCAGCAGTGAATTCAGGGGACGCACCGGGGAGCTGTTTTTT.

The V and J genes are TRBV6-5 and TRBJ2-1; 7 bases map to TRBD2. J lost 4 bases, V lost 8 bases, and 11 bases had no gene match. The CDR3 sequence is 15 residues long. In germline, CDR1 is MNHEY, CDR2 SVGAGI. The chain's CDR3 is CASRDYTTTYNEQFF. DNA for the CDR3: TGTGCCAGCCGGGACTACACGACCACATACAATGAGCAGTTCTTC.

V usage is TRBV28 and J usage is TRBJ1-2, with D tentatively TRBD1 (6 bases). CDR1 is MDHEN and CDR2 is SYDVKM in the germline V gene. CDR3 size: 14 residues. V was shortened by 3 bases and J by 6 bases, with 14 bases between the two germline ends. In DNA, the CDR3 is TGTGCCAGCAGTTTCCCGATCAACAGGGATGGCTACACCTTC. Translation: CASSFPINRDGYTF.

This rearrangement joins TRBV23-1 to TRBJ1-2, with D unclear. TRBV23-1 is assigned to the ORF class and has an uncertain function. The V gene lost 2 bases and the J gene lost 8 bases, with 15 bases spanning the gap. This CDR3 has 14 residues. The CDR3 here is CASSQVASDWGYTF. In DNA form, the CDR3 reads TGCGCCAGCAGTCAAGTGGCCTCAGATTGGGGCTACACCTTC.

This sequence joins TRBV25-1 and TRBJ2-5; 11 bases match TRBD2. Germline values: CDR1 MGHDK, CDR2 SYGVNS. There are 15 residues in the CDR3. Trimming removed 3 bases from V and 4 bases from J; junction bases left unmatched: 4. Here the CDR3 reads CASSDTSGSGETQYF. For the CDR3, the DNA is TGTGCCAGCAGTGATACTAGCGGGAGTGGAGAGACCCAGTACTTC.

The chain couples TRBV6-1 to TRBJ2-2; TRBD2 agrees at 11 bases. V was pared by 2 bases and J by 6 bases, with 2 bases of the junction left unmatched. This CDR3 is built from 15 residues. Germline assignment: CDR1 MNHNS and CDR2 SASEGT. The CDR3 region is CASSEPGLAAGELFF. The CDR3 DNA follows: TGTGCCAGCAGTGAACCGGGACTAGCGGCCGGGGAGCTGTTTTTT.

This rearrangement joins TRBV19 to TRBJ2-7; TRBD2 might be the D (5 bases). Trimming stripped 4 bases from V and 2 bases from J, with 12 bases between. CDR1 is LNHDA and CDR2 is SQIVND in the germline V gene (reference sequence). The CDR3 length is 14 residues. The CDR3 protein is CASSRTAHPYEQYF. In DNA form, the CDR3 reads TGTGCCAGTAGTAGGACTGCACATCCCTACGAGCAGTACTTC.

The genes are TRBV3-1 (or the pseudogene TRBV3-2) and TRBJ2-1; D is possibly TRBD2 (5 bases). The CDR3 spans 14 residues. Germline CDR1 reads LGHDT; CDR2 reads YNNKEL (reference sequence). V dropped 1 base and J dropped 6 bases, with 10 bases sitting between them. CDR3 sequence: CASSQVEAANEQFF. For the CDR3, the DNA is TGTGCCAGCAGCCAAGTGGAGGCCGCCAATGAGCAGTTCTTC.

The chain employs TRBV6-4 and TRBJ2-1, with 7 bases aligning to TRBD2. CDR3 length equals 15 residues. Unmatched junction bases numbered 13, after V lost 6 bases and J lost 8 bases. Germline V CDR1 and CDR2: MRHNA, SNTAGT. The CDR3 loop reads CASSPSAGSSHEQFF. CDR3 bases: TGTGCCAGCAGCCCCTCAGCGGGATCATCCCATGAGCAGTTCTTC.

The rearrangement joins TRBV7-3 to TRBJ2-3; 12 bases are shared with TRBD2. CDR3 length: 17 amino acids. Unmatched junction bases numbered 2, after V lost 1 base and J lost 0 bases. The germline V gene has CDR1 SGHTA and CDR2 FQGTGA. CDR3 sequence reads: CASSLRTSGVSTDTQYF. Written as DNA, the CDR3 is TGTGCCAGCAGCTTAAGGACTAGCGGGGTGAGCACAGATACGCAGTATTTT.

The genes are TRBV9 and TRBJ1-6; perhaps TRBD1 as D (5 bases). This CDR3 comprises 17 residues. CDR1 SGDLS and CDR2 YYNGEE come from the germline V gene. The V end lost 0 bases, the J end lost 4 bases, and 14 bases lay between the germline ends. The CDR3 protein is CASSVDIGAGYNSPLHF. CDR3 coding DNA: TGTGCCAGCAGCGTAGATATTGGGGCAGGGTATAATTCACCCCTCCACTTT. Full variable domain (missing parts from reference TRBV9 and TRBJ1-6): DSGVTQTPKHLITATGQRVTLRCSPRSGDLSVYWYQQSLDQGLQFLIQYYNGEERAKGNILERFSAQQFPDLHSELNLSSLELGDSALYFCASSVDIGAGYNSPLHFGNGTRLTVT.

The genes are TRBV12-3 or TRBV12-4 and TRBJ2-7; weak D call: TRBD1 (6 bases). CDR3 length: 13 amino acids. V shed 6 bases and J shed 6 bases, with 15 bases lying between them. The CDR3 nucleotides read TGTGCCAGCAGAATCACTGGGGGCGGCGAGCAGTACTTC. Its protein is CASRITGGGEQYF.